The TCR beta chain described here comes from a study of cytomegalovirus exposure and HLA in healthy donors (dated by TCRdb to about 2017). Turning to the overall study: An earlier analysis of several hundred of the donors reported approximately 270 Gb of sequence data and 120 million or so unique TCR beta sequences from 150 million to 200 million T cells. The study aimed to test whether cataloging public T cell receptors could reveal signatures of past pathogen exposure. The study combined high-throughput TCR immunosequencing, statistical association of individual TCRs with disease status, and machine learning to predict cytomegalovirus infection status. The number of typed donors differed by locus: about 620-640 for A, B, C, DRB1 and DQB1; roughly 510 for DQA1; 606 for DPA1; and roughly 450 for DPB1. All discovery cohort repertoires had been generated using a single sequencing platform. An early release covering roughly 640 HLA-typed donors comprised 250 to 350 gigabases of sequencing data and approximately 85 million unique TCR sequences. An earlier analysis of about 620 of the donors applied high-throughput TCR beta sequencing to assess whether each TCR beta V gene segment acted as functional or pseudogenic. Class I and class II HLA loci were covered by the typing at four-digit resolution. Donor age, sex, ethnicity and CMV serostatus were compiled together with the repertoire data. Among the roughly 400 genotyped donors, about 85% belonged to the genetic ancestry cluster associated with self-reported Caucasian donors. The study used immunosequencing to profile the T cell repertoires of some 600 subjects and linked those repertoires to cytomegalovirus serostatus. Along with the approximately 700-subject first cohort, a separate validation cohort of 120 different subjects was used. Across around 400 genotyped donors of the cohort, an average of approximately 240,000 unique TCR beta nucleotide sequences per donor were sequenced, and 15% to 20% of those sequences were non-productive. To study patterns of TCR occurrence, a later analysis re-analyzed previously published TCR beta repertoires from 666 donors and added high-resolution HLA genotyping. In the later analysis, no new phenotypic data were used to find candidate immune exposures; instead, reliance was placed on TCR beta sequences and their occurrence across donors. A later genetic analysis used genome-wide SNP genotypes for about three fifths of the roughly 700 donors, treating that subset as a discovery cohort. Because of strong linkage in the cohort, four to six DR-DQ haplotypes were treated as single units for association and clustering.

The sample holds a few counts of this clone. Its antigen remains undetermined. Nothing much larger sits one base from this clone, and base qualities are not available. Libraries were made using the immunoSEQ multiplex PCR assay. For the multiplex PCR, a mixture combining 60 forward primers for TCR Vbeta segments and 13 reverse primers for TCR Jbeta segments was used. A multiplex PCR assay on genomic DNA amplified the CDR3 region of rearranged TCR beta genes. The Illumina HiSeq System was used to sequence the amplified TCR beta libraries as 87-base-pair reads. In the original analysis: A later analysis counted tens of millions of unique TCR beta chains across the 550 to 750 repertoires, and around 9.9 million of these chains were shared by at least two donors. Raw reads were error-corrected and collapsed into unique sequences by a nearest-neighbor algorithm in which closely related sequences were merged to remove PCR and sequencing errors. V, D and J gene segments were assigned by aligning CDR3 sequences to IMGT reference sequences. For a sequence to be retained, a match of at least six nucleotides was required to both a V gene segment and a J gene segment. Rearrangements were classified as productive when the CDR3 lacked stop codons and remained in frame with V and J, and all other rearrangements were classified as non-productive. Following IMGT convention, CDR3 was defined as the stretch from the second conserved V-encoded cysteine to the conserved J-encoded phenylalanine. In an earlier analysis of more than 550 of the donors, sequences lacking an unambiguous match to a single V gene segment were excluded. An earlier analysis of 450 to 650 of the donors called V segments functional above 56.7% productive rearrangements and segregating when the between-donor standard deviation exceeded 5%. A statistical classification framework was developed to diagnose cytomegalovirus status using the catalog of TCR beta chain sequences. V and J gene assignment, in a later analysis, came from comparing TCR nucleotide sequences with IMGT/GENE-DB human TR gene sequences. A later analysis assigned CDR3 sequences and most-parsimonious VDJ recombination scenarios with the TCRdist pipeline. In a later analysis, every TCR beta chain was defined by the combination of its CDR3 amino acid sequence and its V-gene family, and reads without a unique V-gene family were dropped. To address suspected cross-contamination and a sequencing artifact, a later analysis removed around 600 highly shared, low-generation-probability nucleotide sequences. A later analysis calculated a clonal expansion index for each public chain from normalized within-repertoire ranks of inferred template counts. In a later analysis, generation probabilities were computed with a VDJ recombination model fitted to out-of-frame rearrangements, and the resulting probabilities were checked against IGoR. In a later analysis, hypergeometric tests were used to score TCR-TCR, TCR-HLA and TCR-CMV co-occurrence, with a repertoire-size bias correction applied to TCR pairs. False discovery rates were estimated in a later analysis by permuting HLA or CMV assignments 20 times. In a later analysis, co-occurring TCRs were grouped with DBSCAN, and TCRdist sequence similarity was added when clustering was performed within HLA-allele-positive subsets. Repertoires with fewer than 30,000 or more than 120,000 public chains, plus five repertoires with anomalous nucleotide sharing, were excluded from co-occurrence clustering. TCRdb retrieved this table from immuneACCESS and kept in-frame rearrangements only. Not all clones are present; in checked studies, unresolved V genes account for under half, and no reason is known for the remainder. V, J and clone size are those of that table, while D and trimming were read from the DNA. The sample table contains about 85,000 clones; only one count was recorded for nearly 80% of them. About 23% of the sample is taken by the ten largest.

CDR1 and CDR2 were assigned from the germline V gene as SGHRS and YFSETQ. The CDR3 contains 14 residues, cysteine and phenylalanine counted. The sequence is cut down to CDR3 DNA, 42 bases in frame from base 1. V loses 4 bases of germline sequence and J loses 0 bases, and the interval between the two ends is 10 bases. General study outcomes and caveats: A further reported finding was that TCR beta sequences accurately predicted the HLA-A and HLA-B alleles for most subjects in the first cohort. Because counts were too low, roughly 16 rarely observed V segments, including chromosome 9 orphons, were left out of the earlier analysis of several hundred of the donors. Several of the top co-occurrence clusters appeared to be linked to parvovirus B19, influenza, CMV and Epstein-Barr virus, according to a later analysis. Roughly uniform sequencing depth across donors was assumed in presence/absence analyses, although this assumption may not hold. It was suggested by the authors that the approach could potentially be generalized to other disease states and immunological phenotypes. V-gene and J-gene trimming of TCR beta chains was associated with a missense DCLRE1C variant in a later genetic analysis, and the association was replicated in an independent cohort. The cohort was sequenced for TCR beta chains only, and without alpha or paired-chain data the features that could be detected were limited. Cytomegalovirus status was reported to be diagnosed by the classifier with high specificity and sensitivity in both the original and validation cohorts. Three of the identified cytomegalovirus-associated TCR beta chains were confirmed in vitro to be specific for cytomegalovirus antigens. According to a later genetic analysis, donors in an Asian-associated ancestry cluster had fewer N-insertions in productive TCRs than the approximately 670-donor mean. A cluster of highly shared sequence variants was judged likely to represent a technical artifact of the sequencing pipeline. Compared with equally common non-associated chains, HLA-associated TCR beta chains in a later analysis were more clonally expanded and had lower generation probabilities. The study listed 150 to 200 TCR beta chains as associated with cytomegalovirus. Across donors, most TCR sequences were observed very rarely, whereas some public TCRs were present in many individuals. Broadly in line with IMGT annotations, most TCR beta V segments showed up in productive rearrangements about 90% or about 30% of the time in an earlier analysis of 450 to 750 of the donors. Strong co-occurrence of HLA alleles, especially DR and DQ, made assigning TCR associations to individual alleles difficult. Specific HLA alleles were associated with 15,000 to 20,000 TCR beta sequences at a false discovery rate of 0.05 in a later analysis. Linkage disequilibrium might explain the correlated functional status among segregating V segments, but an unknown experimental factor could not be excluded. In a later analysis, the rate of TCR association differed among HLA loci, with DRB1 alleles having the most associated TCRs and HLA-C alleles having the fewest. A later analysis found that most CMV-associated TCR beta chains appeared HLA-restricted, with HLA associations seemingly driven largely by CMV exposure. Some IMGT-functional V segments, including TRBV6-2 and TRBV6-3, could not be told apart with the 87-base-pair reads, so those segments were excluded. Because HLA typing was unavailable for some donors at each locus, only the typed subset was used in association tests. The only immune exposure information available for the cohort was CMV serostatus.

The cohort comprised approximately 700 healthy bone marrow donors. At the time of sampling, every cohort member was nominally healthy, though immune exposures that went unrecorded were likely present. The donor was CMV seropositive and was included in the group of 250 to 300 seropositive cohort members. A peripheral blood sample was collected from each donor, and TCR beta sequencing was performed on peripheral blood mononuclear cells. The Qiagen DNeasy Blood Extraction Kit was used to extract genomic DNA from the blood cell samples. The rearranged chain carries TRBV5-1 and TRBJ1-1, with no D gene named confidently. This TCR derives from a woman in her fifties or sixties in good health and CMV-seropositive. Specimen: PBMCs. The DNA sequence is as follows: TGCGCCAGCAGCACGGGAAAAATGAACACTGAAGCTTTCTTT. The encoded protein is CASSTGKMNTEAFF.